The rows below give T cell receptor beta chains drawn from one sample of a study of blood T cell repertoires in COVID-19. Using immunoSEQ multiplex PCR, the repertoire was profiled, and TCRdb retains in-frame clones only, with some absent. The table records under 300,000 clones, over 75% of them present only once. Sequencing used PBMCs or T cells enriched from blood (not recorded which). These receptors were taken from a man aged 18 to 30 who had recovered from COVID-19. CDR3s include the opening cysteine and the closing phenylalanine or tryptophan. A D gene is named only where the DNA matches it firmly. Expanded clones are given a class, and other clones once, few, many or no size at all.

j_gene | d_gene | abundance | v_gene | CDR3aa | CDR3nt
TRBJ1-5 | TRBD1 | NA | TRBV19 | CASSISRGDQPQHF | TGTGCCAGTAGTATCTCCAGGGGGGATCAGCCCCAGCATTTT
TRBJ1-2 | NA | NA | TRBV24-1 | CATSDLSAGEKGDRNYGYTF | TGTGCCACCAGTGATTTGTCGGCCGGGGAAAAGGGCGATCGTAACTATGGCTACACCTTC
TRBJ2-1 | NA | NA | TRBV7-9 | CASTEGSNEQFF | TGTGCCAGCACGGAGGGTTCCAATGAGCAGTTCTTC
TRBJ1-6 | NA | NA | TRBV28 | CASRRQVLGSPLHF | TGTGCCAGCAGGAGACAGGTGCTCGGGTCACCCCTCCACTTT
TRBJ2-7 | NA | once | TRBV7-2 | CASSLAGGSSYEQYF | TGTGCCAGCAGCTTAGCAGGGGGAAGCTCCTACGAGCAGTACTTC
TRBJ2-3 | TRBD1 | NA | TRBV5-1 | CASSPRTGGAGTQYF | TGCGCCAGCAGCCCCAGGACAGGGGGCGCGGGTACGCAGTATTTT
TRBJ2-5 | NA | NA | TRBV24-1 | CATSDLTQGVGETQYF | TGTGCCACCAGTGATTTGACCCAGGGCGTGGGGGAGACCCAGTACTTC
TRBJ2-3 | TRBD1 | NA | TRBV7-9 | CASRGQGRSTDTQYF | TGTGCCAGCAGAGGACAGGGGAGAAGCACAGATACGCAGTATTTT
TRBJ1-5 | TRBD1 | NA | TRBV28 | CASSTPEVTGQFNQPQHF | TGTGCCAGCAGTACCCCCGAGGTGACAGGGCAATTCAATCAGCCCCAGCATTTT
TRBJ2-2 | TRBD1 | NA | TRBV6-5 | CASRRQGASTGELFF | TGTGCCAGCAGGCGACAGGGGGCTAGCACCGGGGAGCTGTTTTTT
TRBJ1-1 | TRBD1 | NA | TRBV29-1 | CSVTNRGRTEAFF | TGCAGCGTTACTAACAGGGGGCGGACTGAAGCTTTCTTT
TRBJ2-1 | NA | NA | TRBV7-2 | CASSSQLTTYNEQFF | TGTGCCAGCAGCTCACAGCTTACCACCTACAATGAGCAGTTCTTC
TRBJ1-2 | NA | NA | TRBV12-3/TRBV12-4 | CASSVQGYGYTF | TGTGCCAGCAGCGTTCAGGGATATGGCTACACCTTC
TRBJ2-2 | TRBD1 | NA | TRBV7-3 | CASSIRTLGQGSTGELFF | TGTGCCAGCAGCATACGAACCCTGGGACAGGGGAGCACCGGGGAGCTGTTTTTT
TRBJ2-1 | TRBD2 | NA | TRBV7-9 | CASSRPPGRTSSYNEQFF | TGTGCCAGCAGCCGACCGCCTGGCCGGACTAGCTCCTACAATGAGCAGTTCTTC
TRBJ1-1 | NA | NA | TRBV18 | CASSPRQANTEAFF | TGTGCCAGCTCACCCAGACAGGCGAACACTGAAGCTTTCTTT
TRBJ2-7 | NA | NA | TRBV13 | CASRTQGFGEVEQYF | TGTGCCAGCAGGACTCAGGGATTCGGTGAGGTCGAGCAGTACTTC
TRBJ1-5 | NA | NA | TRBV3-1/TRBV3-2 | CASSQGDRSNQPQHF | TGTGCCAGCAGCCAGGGAGACAGGAGCAATCAGCCCCAGCATTTT
TRBJ2-1 | NA | NA | TRBV12-3/TRBV12-4 | CASSPRRDEQFF | TGTGCCAGCAGCCCCCGACGGGATGAGCAGTTCTTC
TRBJ1-6 | NA | NA | TRBV6-5 | CASSYSSGLSSPLHF | TGTGCCAGCAGTTACTCGTCCGGGTTAAGTTCACCCCTCCACTTT
TRBJ1-4 | NA | NA | TRBV7-9 | CASSLGKSNLRIEKLFF | TGTGCCAGCAGCTTAGGGAAGAGTAATTTGAGGATTGAAAAACTGTTTTTT
TRBJ1-1 | NA | once | TRBV7-9 | CASSQTGTEAFF | TGTGCCAGCAGCCAAACGGGCACTGAAGCTTTCTTT
TRBJ1-6 | TRBD1 | NA | TRBV5-5 | CASSLEARDRVFSPLHF | TGTGCCAGCAGCTTGGAGGCCAGGGACAGGGTGTTTTCACCCCTCCACTTT
TRBJ2-1 | TRBD2 | NA | TRBV7-9 | CASSLGSSGAYNEQFF | TGTGCCAGCAGCTTAGGGTCTAGCGGGGCCTACAATGAGCAGTTCTTC
TRBJ1-6 | NA | NA | TRBV27 | CASRMADSSYNSPLHF | TGTGCCAGCAGGATGGCGGACAGCTCCTATAATTCACCCCTCCACTTT
TRBJ2-5 | NA | NA | TRBV24-1 | CATSDFRGGQETQYF | TGTGCCACCAGTGATTTTAGGGGGGGCCAAGAGACCCAGTACTTC